The next 23 T cell receptor beta chains were all read from a single sample in a study of cytomegalovirus exposure and HLA in healthy donors. PCR primers comprised 60 Vbeta and 13 Jbeta primers. Clones were sequenced by immunoSEQ multiplex PCR, and TCRdb holds only the in-frame ones, with some missing. The sample contains around 180,000 clones, around 77% of which appear only once. The source material was PBMCs. These receptors came from a man aged 55-75 years in good health and CMV-seronegative.

This chain links TRBV5-8 with TRBJ2-7, with a weak D call TRBD2 (6 bases). CDR3 length equals 16 residues. V lost 5 bases and J 3 bases, leaving 21 bases between the germline ends. Germline assignment: CDR1 SGHTS and CDR2 YDEGEE. The CDR3 sequence is CASSHGSLWGNYEQYF. CDR3 DNA: TGTGCCAGCAGTCACGGGAGCCTCTGGGGAAACTACGAGCAGTACTTC.

The genes are TRBV7-3 and TRBJ1-1, with no clear D. The CDR3 covers 14 residues. Trimming shortened V by 6 bases and J by 6 bases, and 17 bases separated the two germline ends. Germline V gives CDR1 SGHTA, CDR2 FQGTGA. The DNA of the CDR3 is TGTGCCAGCAGGTATACGGCCCCCGGGGCTGAAGCTTTCTTT. Amino acids: CASRYTAPGAEAFF.

In regard to this clone: One end of the junction is discordant with germline, which a read error may explain. The chain is built from TRBV2 and TRBJ1-1; 7 bases line up with TRBD1. The CDR3 has 14 residues. The germline V gene encodes CDR1 SNHLY and CDR2 FYNNEI. CDR3 region: CASSAPGGYTEALF. As DNA, the CDR3 is TGTGCCAGCAGTGCACCAGGGGGATATACTGAAGCCCTCTTT.

The chain uses TRBV2 and TRBJ1-5, with D unclear. This CDR3 is 14 amino acids long. The V end was cut by 8 bases, the J end by 6 bases, with 17 bases between. Germline lookup yields CDR1 SNHLY and CDR2 FYNNEI. The chain's CDR3 is CASSTEGEFQPQHF. CDR3 nucleotide sequence: TGTGCCAGCTCCACAGAGGGCGAATTTCAGCCCCAGCATTTT.

The chain is built from TRBV5-4 and TRBJ2-2; perhaps TRBD1 as D (6 bases). The CDR3 contains 16 residues. Germline CDR1 is SGHNT and CDR2 is YYREEE (reference sequence). V gave up 5 bases and J gave up 0 bases, with 14 bases separating them. CDR3 sequence: CASSFDGGANTGELFF. CDR3 in DNA: TGTGCCAGCAGTTTTGATGGGGGCGCGAACACCGGGGAGCTGTTTTTT.

The gene calls are TRBV5-1 and TRBJ1-1, with TRBD1 as a possible D gene (5 bases). This CDR3 has 17 residues. V gave up 0 bases and J gave up 5 bases, with 20 bases separating them. Looked up from germline, CDR1 is SGHRS and CDR2 is YFSETQ. CDR3 nucleotide sequence: TGCGCCAGCAGCTTGGCTTCCGGGGGTTCGGGTCATACTGAAGCTTTCTTT. Translated, it gives CASSLASGGSGHTEAFF. The whole variable domain, filled in from reference TRBV5-1 and TRBJ1-1, reads KAGVTQTPRYLIKTRGQQVTLSCSPISGHRSVSWYQQTPGQGLQFLFEYFSETQRNKGNFPGRFSGRQFSNSRSEMNVSTLELGDSALYLCASSLASGGSGHTEAFFGQGTRLTVV.

The chain employs TRBV11-2 and TRBJ1-1; TRBD1 might be the D (5 bases). From germline, CDR1 is SGHAT and CDR2 FQNNGV. The CDR3 consists of 15 residues. Trimming shortened V by 1 base and J by 3 bases, and 12 bases separated the two germline ends. For the CDR3, the DNA is TGTGCCAGCAGCTTAGTCAGGAGGGGTTACACTGAAGCTTTCTTT. It is translated as CASSLVRRGYTEAFF. The full variable domain, completed using reference TRBV11-2 and TRBJ1-1, is EAGVAQSPRYKIIEKRQSVAFWCNPISGHATLYWYQQILGQGPKLLIQFQNNGVVDDSQLPKDRFSAERLKGVDSTLKIQPAKLEDSAVYLCASSLVRRGYTEAFFGQGTRLTVV.

The genes are TRBV28 and TRBJ2-7, with D perhaps matching TRBD2 (5 bases). The V gene's germline CDR1 is MDHEN and CDR2 SYDVKM. This CDR3 comprises 15 residues. Trimming took 7 bases from V and 5 from J, leaving 21 bases between them. In DNA form, the CDR3 reads TGTGCCAGCAACTCTATCGAGGGTATGGATAACGAGCAGTACTTC. Translating gives CASNSIEGMDNEQYF. The full variable domain, rest sourced from reference TRBV28 and TRBJ2-7, is DVKVTQSSRYLVKRTGEKVFLECVQDMDHENMFWYRQDPGLGLRLIYFSYDVKMKEKGDIPEGYSVSREKKERFSLILESASTNQTSMYLCASNSIEGMDNEQYFGPGTRLTVT.

There are a few counts of this clone. The chain combines TRBV14 with TRBJ1-4; no clear D gene. Trimming cost V 0 bases and J 7 bases, with 9 bases left between them. Germline V lookup: CDR1 SGHDN, CDR2 FVKESK. The CDR3 contains 14 residues. CDR3 in amino acids: CASSQDLRSEKLFF. The CDR3, as DNA: TGTGCCAGCAGCCAAGATCTAAGGAGTGAAAAACTGTTTTTT.

The chain links TRBV7-7 to TRBJ2-1; perhaps TRBD2 as D (6 bases). Germline V gene sequence: CDR1 SSHAT, CDR2 FNYEAQ (reference sequence). Trimming took 3 bases from V and 6 from J, leaving 24 bases between them. This CDR3 spans 18 amino acids. In nucleotides, the CDR3 is TGTGCCAGCAGCTTGGGTAGGGCCGCTACTAGCAACCTCAATGAGCAGTTCTTC. It encodes CASSLGRAATSNLNEQFF. Complete variable domain (other parts from reference TRBV7-7 and TRBJ2-1): GAGVSQSPRYKVTKRGQDVTLRCDPISSHATLYWYQQALGQGPEFLTYFNYEAQPDKSGLPSDRFSAERPEGSISTLTIQRTEQRDSAMYRCASSLGRAATSNLNEQFFGPGTRLTVL.

V is TRBV7-6 and J is TRBJ1-3, with D uncertain. CDR3 length: 16 amino acids. The V end was cut by 5 bases, the J end by 0 bases, with 14 bases between. Germline V CDR1 and CDR2: SGHVS, FNYEAQ. CDR3 in DNA: TGTGCCAGCAGCACGGGTCTGATAAGCTCTGGAAACACCATATATTTT. Protein: CASSTGLISSGNTIYF.

This clone was seen just once. The chain joins TRBV11-2 to TRBJ2-5; 12 bases line up with TRBD1. The V and J ends lost 1 base and 5 bases, in that order; junction bases with no gene match: 5. The CDR3 length is 16 residues. Germline V gene sequence: CDR1 SGHAT, CDR2 FQNNGV. As DNA, the CDR3 is TGTGCCAGCAGCTTAGGGGACAGGGGGCCGAGGGAGACCCAGTACTTC. The encoded protein is CASSLGDRGPRETQYF.

The chain couples TRBV11-2 to TRBJ2-7; TRBD1 agrees at 8 bases. The ends lost 1 base at V and 2 bases at J; junction bases unmatched: 4. CDR1 SGHAT and CDR2 FQNNGV come from the germline V gene. This CDR3 is built from 15 residues. The CDR3 DNA reads as TGTGCCAGCAGCTTAGTCGGGACAGGCCCCTACGAGCAGTACTTC. Its translation is CASSLVGTGPYEQYF. The variable domain in full, completed from reference TRBV11-2 and TRBJ2-7, reads EAGVAQSPRYKIIEKRQSVAFWCNPISGHATLYWYQQILGQGPKLLIQFQNNGVVDDSQLPKDRFSAERLKGVDSTLKIQPAKLEDSAVYLCASSLVGTGPYEQYFGPGTRLTVT.

The chain recombines TRBV6-5 with TRBJ2-7; 7 positions agree with TRBD1. CDR1 MNHEY and CDR2 SVGAGI come from the germline V gene. V lost 2 bases to trimming and J lost 3 bases; unmatched junction nucleotides: 10. CDR3 length: 16 amino acids. This CDR3 is CASSYGPPGQHYEQYF. In nucleotides, the CDR3 is TGTGCCAGCAGTTACGGACCCCCGGGACAGCACTACGAGCAGTACTTC.

V and J are TRBV18 and TRBJ1-2; tentatively, D is TRBD1 (5 bases). The CDR3 length is 16 residues. V gave up 2 bases and J gave up 4 bases, with 17 bases separating them. From germline, CDR1 is KGHSH and CDR2 LQKENI. The CDR3 region is CASSPGQGVLGYGYTF. The CDR3 DNA reads TGTGCCAGCTCACCAGGGCAGGGCGTGTTAGGCTATGGCTACACCTTC.

This clone showed up just a few times. V and J are TRBV7-6 and TRBJ2-1; a weak D match, TRBD1 (5 bases). V lost 5 bases to trimming and J lost 3 bases, with 11 bases between them. The CDR3 loop spans 14 amino acids. Germline V lookup: CDR1 SGHVS, CDR2 FNYEAQ. CDR3 bases: TGTGCCAGCAGCCTCGACAGAGTCTACAATGAGCAGTTCTTC. Encoded protein: CASSLDRVYNEQFF.

This sequence joins TRBV6-5 and TRBJ1-2, with D possibly TRBD1 on 6 matching bases. Trimming took off 6 bases at V and 8 bases at J, with 13 bases between the two ends. This CDR3 contains 12 residues. Germline values: CDR1 MNHEY, CDR2 SVGAGI. The CDR3 loop is CASRLGGGGYTF. CDR3 DNA sequence: TGTGCCAGCAGGCTGGGCGGGGGCGGCTACACCTTC.

This chain uses TRBV5-6 with TRBJ1-6, with 8 bases that match TRBD1. The V gene's germline CDR1 is SGHDT and CDR2 YYEEEE. The length of the CDR3 is 16 residues. V lost 3 bases and J lost 7; bases outside the gene matches: 9. CDR3 sequence (DNA): TGTGCCAGCAGCTGGAGACTGGACAGGGAAAATTCACCCCTCCACTTT. Translating it yields CASSWRLDRENSPLHF. The entire variable domain, with the rest obtained from reference TRBV5-6 and TRBJ1-6, is as follows: DAGVTQSPTHLIKTRGQQVTLRCSPKSGHDTVSWYQQALGQGPQFIFQYYEEEERQRGNFPDRFSGHQFPNYSSELNVNALLLGDSALYLCASSWRLDRENSPLHFGNGTRLTVT.

The V call is TRBV2, the J call TRBJ2-3, with 11 positions matching TRBD2. Germline assignment: CDR1 SNHLY and CDR2 FYNNEI. V lost 4 bases, J lost 1 base, and 1 base stayed unmatched. This CDR3 is built from 15 residues. The CDR3 DNA is TGTGCCAGCAGTGTACTAGCGGGGGGCACAGATACGCAGTATTTT. It is translated as CASSVLAGGTDTQYF.

As regards this clone: Different DNA sequences within this sample yield the same CDR3. The genes are TRBV5-1 and TRBJ2-7, with 8 bases matching TRBD1. The CDR3 extends over 13 amino acids. From germline, CDR1 is SGHRS and CDR2 YFSETQ. Losses at the gene ends were 4 bases for V and 2 bases for J; bases not matched to a gene: 2. Here the CDR3 DNA reads TGCGCCAGCAGCCCGGACAGGGCCTACGAGCAGTACTTC. Protein: CASSPDRAYEQYF.

The chain couples TRBV4-3 to TRBJ2-3; the match to TRBD2 covers 7 bases. The CDR3 spans 18 residues. Germline assignment: CDR1 LGHNA and CDR2 YSLEER. V lost 6 bases, J lost 0 bases, and 15 bases stayed unmatched. The CDR3 region is CASSPSGGGLPSTDTQYF. For the CDR3, the DNA is TGCGCCAGCAGTCCCAGTGGGGGGGGTTTGCCTAGCACAGATACGCAGTATTTT.

The chain carries TRBV6-5 and TRBJ2-7, with D perhaps matching TRBD1 (6 bases). This CDR3 region has 11 residues. The V gene lost 6 bases and the J gene lost 4 bases, with 7 bases spanning the gap. Germline V CDR1 and CDR2: MNHEY, SVGAGI. CDR3 DNA sequence: TGTGCCAGCAGGGACAGTTACGAGCAGTACTTC. Translating gives CASRDSYEQYF.

The chain links TRBV7-2 to TRBJ2-4; 9 bases line up with TRBD1. This CDR3 has 16 amino acids. Trimming took 5 bases from V and 2 from J; bases not matched to a gene: 7. The germline CDR1 and CDR2 sequences are SGHTA and FQGNSA. CDR3 loop: CASSGGQGLTKNIQYF. CDR3 coding DNA: TGTGCCAGCAGCGGCGGACAGGGGTTGACCAAAAACATTCAGTACTTC.